This entry features one T cell receptor beta chain sequence. The sample holds a few counts of this clonotype. Its antigen target is currently unknown. Within one base of it there is no much larger clone, and no base qualities were kept. The record originates from a study of precursors of human CD4 cytotoxic T cells (dated by TCRdb to the late 2010s). Turning to the overall study: In total, 14 donors contributed CD4+ memory subsets to the bulk TCR-seq analysis. TCR-seq analysis of 14 donors yielded TCRalpha and TCRbeta chain sequences (table S7). General findings and caveats noted by the study authors: IL-7Rhigh and IL-7R- TEMRA subsets showed more restricted TCR repertoires, with lower diversity and more expanded clonotypes, than TCM and TEM subsets. Expanded effector clonotypes made up a larger fraction of IL-7Rhigh TEMRA clonotypes than of TEM or TCM clonotypes. Only about 95% of the 14 donors were included in some of the bulk TCR-seq comparisons, which suggests that not every subset was available for every donor. According to the authors, a human observational design cannot definitively establish the direction of differentiation between precursor and effector cells.

To test whether a precursor-effector relationship exists among CD4 cytotoxic T cells, bulk UMI-based TCR sequencing was run on four sorted CD4+ memory subsets: TCM, TEM, IL-7Rhigh TEMRA, and IL-7R- TEMRA. Cells were obtained from peripheral blood mononuclear cells that had been isolated from human blood. The run used an Illumina MiSeq. The original methods were these. To quantify repertoire diversity, the Shannon-Wiener index was calculated using VDJtools. A TCRbeta clonotype counted as expanded if its clonotype frequency was 3 or higher. TCRdb handled the public reads itself, with Q25 trimming in fastp and clone calling in MiXCR, and kept productive beta chains. For every CDR3 protein sequence, its rows merge into one entry that carries the most common genes and DNA. These V and J calls are TCRdb output, not the study's own analysis. Recorded for this sample are several hundred distinct CDR3 sequences; roughly a fifth of them occurred a single time. Clones ranked in the top ten supply about 15% of the sample.

The CDR3, from cysteine to phenylalanine, totals 12 residues. Solely the CDR3 DNA is kept, with 36 bases framed from the first base. Deletion took 6 bases off V and 7 bases off J, with a span of 10 bases between the germline ends. The rearrangement combines TRBV12-3 or TRBV12-4 with TRBJ2-1, with no confident D gene call. Sequences were obtained from memory CD4+ T cells from blood (PBMCs). The source of this sequence is a human donor in good health. The DNA sequence follows: TGTGCCAGCAGCTTGGGCTCGAATGAGCAGTTCTTC. Translated, it reads CASSLGSNEQFF.